This entry is about one T cell receptor beta chain. This clonotype showed up many times. Its specific antigen is unknown. There are no base qualities to consult, and no much larger clone falls within one base. The sample belongs to a study of T-cell reconstitution after alpha-beta-depleted transplantation in children (dated by TCRdb to about 2016). Concerning the study at large: T-cell immune reconstitution after TCRalphabeta/CD19-depleted allogeneic hematopoietic cell transplantation in children was quantitatively tracked in the study by means of TCR repertoire profiling.

The method was PCR. TCRdb lists the instrument as Illumina HiSeq 2500. Molecular barcoding was employed in the preparation of TCR libraries, with unique molecular identifiers being used to normalize TCRbeta repertoire quantification. Clones were called with MiXCR by TCRdb after fastp trimmed the public reads at Q25, and only in-frame beta chains were retained. CDR3 protein sequences are deduplicated, and each keeps its most common genes and DNA. In all, the sample holds some 490,000 distinct CDR3 sequences, and approximately 12% of those were seen once. 5% to 6% of the sample rests with the top ten. The source of this sequence is a human donor who donated a stem cell graft to a child with combined immunodeficiency. The sample in question was PBMCs from the stem cell graft donor, obtained from the stem cell graft.

The CDR3 region: CASSQEGTLSGELFF. The nucleotide sequence reads as follows: TGTGCCAGCAGCCAAGAGGGCACCCTGTCAGGGGAGCTGTTTTTT. The chain employs TRBV4-2 and TRBJ2-2; the D gene cannot be resolved reliably. Measured from the cysteine to the phenylalanine, the CDR3 is 15 residues long. The read is trimmed to its CDR3 DNA, 45 bases read in frame from base 1. Deletion took 0 bases off V and 8 bases off J, with a span of 13 bases between the germline ends. Sequences LGHNA (CDR1) and YNFKEQ (CDR2) are obtained from the germline V gene.